A single sample is the source of the 26 T cell receptor beta chains below, sequenced in a study of cytotoxic CD8 clonotypes in ibrutinib-treated CLL. TCRdb's table, derived via immunoSEQ multiplex PCR, lists solely in-frame clones and lacks some. The table includes a few hundred thousand clones, roughly two thirds detected once. The sequenced sample was PBMCs, obtained after 36 months of ibrutinib treatment. Receptor source: a human donor with chronic lymphocytic leukemia.

In its sample, this clone was seen a few times. The V gene is TRBV18, the J gene TRBJ1-2; 7 bases fit TRBD1. V was pared by 4 bases and J by 0 bases, with 8 bases of the junction left unmatched. This CDR3 is built from 16 residues. Germline V CDR1 and CDR2: KGHSH, LQKENI. The CDR3 coding sequence is TGTGCCAGCTCACTATACCGGGACAGAGCTAACTATGGCTACACCTTC. It translates to CASSLYRDRANYGYTF.

V and J are TRBV7-6 and TRBJ2-7; D is ambiguous. CDR3 length: 12 residues. CDR1 SGHVS and CDR2 FNYEAQ come from the germline V gene. V dropped 0 bases and J dropped 5 bases, with 5 bases sitting between them. The CDR3 DNA sequence: TGTGCCAGCAGCTTAGCGACGGACGAGCAGTACTTC. This translates into CASSLATDEQYF.

V and J are TRBV29-1 and TRBJ2-7, with a tentative D call TRBD2 (5 bases). Germline V gives CDR1 SQVTM, CDR2 ANQGSEA. V shed 4 bases and J shed 5 bases, with 12 bases lying between them. This CDR3 comprises 12 residues. CDR3: CSVATRVDEQYF. For the CDR3, the DNA is TGCAGCGTTGCGACGCGGGTCGACGAGCAGTACTTC.

The V gene is TRBV18, the J gene TRBJ1-2, with unresolved D. Trimming shortened V by 5 bases and J by 0 bases, and 10 bases separated the two germline ends. CDR1 and CDR2 from the germline V gene are KGHSH and LQKENI. The CDR3 contains 14 residues. The CDR3 DNA follows: TGTGCCAGCTCAAGAAGCGCTGCTAACTATGGCTACACCTTC. It encodes CASSRSAANYGYTF.

In this sample, this clone turned up once. The chain links TRBV5-1 to TRBJ2-1; 7 bases map to TRBD1. Trimming took 0 bases from V and 8 from J; bases not matched to a gene: 2. The germline CDR1 and CDR2 sequences are SGHRS and YFSETQ. This CDR3 has 13 amino acids. The CDR3 nucleotides read TGCGCCAGCAGCTTGGGGCAGGGGGATGAGCAGTTCTTC. This gives the protein CASSLGQGDEQFF.

On this clone itself: The sample has other DNA sequences that encode this CDR3 too. This sequence joins TRBV9 and TRBJ1-3; D not resolved. V was shortened by 3 bases and J by 4 bases, with 5 bases between the two germline ends. Germline values: CDR1 SGDLS, CDR2 YYNGEE. The length of the CDR3 is 12 residues. This CDR3 is CASSEGGNTIYF. DNA for the CDR3: TGTGCCAGCAGCGAGGGAGGAAACACCATATATTTT.

This clone was observed a handful of times. This rearrangement joins TRBV29-1 to TRBJ1-2; unclear D gene. CDR1 is SQVTM, CDR2 ANQGSEA, per germline. This CDR3 comprises 14 residues. Trimming shortened V by 4 bases and J by 1 base, and 13 bases separated the two germline ends. The DNA for the CDR3 is TGCAGCGTTGTTAGGCGGGGAAATAACTATGGCTACACCTTC. This translates into CSVVRRGNNYGYTF.

CDR3 sequence (DNA): TGCAGCGCCTGGACAGATCCCTACGAGCAGTACTTC. Amino acids: CSAWTDPYEQYF. The rearrangement links TRBV29-1 to TRBJ2-7, with D possibly matching TRBD1 (6 bases). The length of the CDR3 is 12 residues. Germline loops: CDR1 SQVTM, CDR2 ANQGSEA. V lost 7 bases, J lost 2 bases, and 12 bases lay in between.

The rearrangement links TRBV28 to TRBJ2-7; 8 positions agree with TRBD2. V shed 8 bases, J shed 4 bases, and the junction held 10 bases outside the gene matches. The CDR3 contains 14 residues. Germline CDR1 and CDR2: MDHEN and SYDVKM. The CDR3 loop reads CASSGGGQMYEQYF. The DNA of the CDR3 is TGTGCCAGCTCCGGCGGGGGGCAGATGTACGAGCAGTACTTC.

The rearrangement joins TRBV10-3 to TRBJ2-5, with TRBD2 identical over 12 bases. The CDR3 is made up of 16 amino acids. Germline CDR1 is ENHRY and CDR2 is SYGVKD. Unmatched junction bases numbered 8, after V lost 4 bases and J lost 5 bases. The CDR3 nucleotides are TGTGCCATCAGTGGGCAACTAGCGGGGGGTGGGGAGACCCAGTACTTC. Amino acids: CAISGQLAGGGETQYF.

The chain carries TRBV19 and TRBJ2-1; D is perhaps TRBD1 (6 bases). Germline-derived CDR1 and CDR2 are LNHDA and SQIVND (reference sequence). V shed 5 bases and J shed 8 bases, with 19 bases lying between them. The CDR3 is 15 residues long. The CDR3 protein is CASSPPEQWTDEQFF. The CDR3 DNA sequence: TGTGCCAGTAGTCCTCCCGAACAGTGGACAGATGAGCAGTTCTTC.

This sequence joins TRBV11-2 and TRBJ2-2; 15 nucleotides align to TRBD2. After removal of 5 bases from V and 3 bases from J, the junction contained 10 bases not matched to a gene. CDR3 length: 19 amino acids. Germline values: CDR1 SGHAT, CDR2 FQNNGV. The CDR3 loop is CASSPRTSGRARYTGELFF. CDR3 nucleotide sequence: TGTGCCAGCAGCCCGCGGACTAGCGGGAGGGCTCGGTACACCGGGGAGCTGTTTTTT.

The rearrangement uses TRBV11-2 and TRBJ1-1; weak D call: TRBD1 (5 bases). Trimming took 2 bases from V and 1 from J, leaving 11 bases between them. The CDR3 is 15 residues long. Germline V gene lookup returns CDR1 SGHAT and CDR2 FQNNGV. The CDR3 region is CASSLHGDPNTEAFF. The CDR3 DNA follows: TGTGCCAGCAGCTTACATGGGGACCCGAACACTGAAGCTTTCTTT.

The chain recombines TRBV6-5 with TRBJ2-1; D is perhaps TRBD1 (5 bases). Germline V gene data show CDR1 as MNHEY and CDR2 as SVGAGI. This CDR3 region has 11 residues. Trimming removed 4 bases from V and 10 bases from J, with 8 bases in between. The CDR3 nucleotides are TGTGCCAGCAGTTTTACAGGCGAGCAGTTCTTC. Translated, it gives CASSFTGEQFF.

This clone was observed a few times. J is TRBJ2-3 and V is TRBV6-4, with a possible D match to TRBD1 (6 bases). Trimming took off 2 bases at V and 6 bases at J, with 9 bases between the two ends. The CDR3 has 13 residues. Per the germline V gene, CDR1 is MRHNA and CDR2 is SNTAGT. The CDR3 loop reads CASSDARGDTQYF. The CDR3 DNA reads as TGTGCCAGCAGTGACGCGAGGGGGGATACGCAGTATTTT.

This clone was observed a few times. The chain employs TRBV2 and TRBJ2-3; 9 bases fit TRBD1. After removal of 11 bases from V and 5 bases from J, the junction contained 11 bases not matched to a gene. Germline values: CDR1 SNHLY, CDR2 FYNNEI. The CDR3 has 14 amino acids. CDR3 in amino acids: CAGTGQTGGDTQYF. The CDR3, as DNA: TGTGCCGGGACGGGACAGACAGGGGGAGATACGCAGTATTTT.

In this sample, this clone turned up once. This sequence joins TRBV27 and TRBJ2-3; D is unclear. CDR1 and CDR2 (germline): MNHEY, SMNVEV (reference sequence). The CDR3 totals 19 residues. V was clipped by 2 bases and J by 5 bases, with 26 bases between them. CDR3 protein: CASSLSFRRSAVTKDTQYF. DNA of the CDR3: TGTGCCAGCAGTTTAAGTTTCCGTCGGTCAGCCGTAACTAAAGATACGCAGTATTTT.

V gene TRBV6-5 combines with J gene TRBJ2-5, with D possibly TRBD2 on 6 matching bases. Trimming pared 3 bases from V and 4 bases from J, leaving 9 bases between. The CDR3 extends over 13 amino acids. Germline loops: CDR1 MNHEY, CDR2 SVGAGI. The CDR3 DNA reads TGTGCCAGCAGTTATATCGGGGGAGAGACCCAGTACTTC. Its protein product is CASSYIGGETQYF.

As to this clone: The junction and the germline gene differ at one end; a read error may be behind it. Other DNA sequences in this specimen translate into the identical CDR3. The V gene is TRBV6-1, the J gene TRBJ2-7, with TRBD2 as a possible D gene (6 bases). Germline-derived CDR1 and CDR2 are MNHNS and SASEGT. This CDR3 has 13 residues. The CDR3: CASSEVAVYEQYF. The CDR3 DNA follows: TGCGCCAGCAGTGAAGTAGCGGTGTACGAGCAGTACTTC.

This chain joins TRBV10-3 and TRBJ2-7, with no clear D. The CDR3 contains 16 residues. Germline V CDR1 and CDR2: ENHRY, SYGVKD. V was cut by 2 bases and J by 2 bases, with 16 bases left in between. CDR3 sequence (DNA): TGTGCCATCAGTGAGACCAAAAACAGAGGCCCCTACGAGCAGTACTTC. Its protein is CAISETKNRGPYEQYF.

V is TRBV19 and J is TRBJ1-4; 11 bases line up with TRBD1. The V gene end was trimmed by 6 bases and the J gene end by 7 bases; junction bases not matched to a gene: 4. CDR3 length equals 14 residues. CDR1 and CDR2 from the germline V gene are LNHDA and SQIVND (reference sequence). In DNA form, the CDR3 reads TGTGCCAGTAGGGACAGGGGGCTTGGTGAAAAACTGTTTTTT. Its protein product is CASRDRGLGEKLFF. Full variable domain (missing parts from reference TRBV19 and TRBJ1-4): DGGITQSPKYLFRKEGQNVTLSCEQNLNHDAMYWYRQDPGQGLRLIYYSQIVNDFQKGDIAEGYSVSREKKESFPLTVTSAQKNPTAFYLCASRDRGLGEKLFFGSGTQLSVL.

V usage is TRBV18 and J usage is TRBJ2-2; 9 nucleotides match TRBD1. The CDR3 extends over 16 amino acids. Trimming took 8 bases from V and 2 from J; bases not matched to a gene: 9. The germline V gene has CDR1 KGHSH and CDR2 LQKENI. The CDR3 sequence: CASTTGTGINTGELFF. As DNA, the CDR3 is TGTGCCAGCACCACTGGGACAGGGATAAACACCGGGGAGCTGTTTTTT.

This clone showed up just once. V and J are TRBV9 and TRBJ2-2; TRBD1 agrees at 8 bases. In germline, CDR1 is SGDLS, CDR2 YYNGEE. V trimming: 3 bases; J trimming: 7 bases; junction bases outside the gene matches: 11. The CDR3 sequence is 16 residues long. The CDR3 nucleotides are TGTGCCAGCAGCGCCTCAGGACAGGGCTCGAACGGGGAGCTGTTTTTT. Translating it yields CASSASGQGSNGELFF. The whole variable domain, remainder taken from reference TRBV9 and TRBJ2-2, is DSGVTQTPKHLITATGQRVTLRCSPRSGDLSVYWYQQSLDQGLQFLIQYYNGEERAKGNILERFSAQQFPDLHSELNLSSLELGDSALYFCASSASGQGSNGELFFGEGSRLTVL.

This clone was detected only a few times. The J gene is TRBJ2-1, the V gene TRBV10-1; D not resolved. Looked up from germline, CDR1 is WNHNN and CDR2 is SYGVQD (reference sequence). Trimming removed 3 bases at V and 6 bases at J, with 9 bases between. This CDR3 has 13 residues. The CDR3 region has the DNA TGCGCCAGCAGTGATACTGCCCTCAATGAGCAGTTCTTC. Encoded protein: CASSDTALNEQFF.

The chain recombines TRBV7-9 with TRBJ1-2; 7 bases match TRBD1. This CDR3 region has 16 residues. The V segment lost 5 bases and the J segment 8 bases; nucleotides outside the gene matches: 17. CDR1 SEHNR and CDR2 FQNEAQ come from the germline V gene (reference sequence). CDR3 coding DNA: TGTGCCAGCAGCCCATCGACAGGGTGGGGATTAGGCGGCTACACCTTC. This encodes CASSPSTGWGLGGYTF.

In regard to this clone: The sample has other DNA sequences that encode this CDR3 too. The V gene is TRBV6-5, the J gene TRBJ2-7, with D possibly being TRBD1 (5 bases). This CDR3 is 13 amino acids long. Germline CDR1 and CDR2: MNHEY and SVGAGI. Between the trimmed V and J ends, which lost 2 bases and 3 bases, there was a span of 8 bases. The CDR3 DNA reads TGTGCCAGCAGTTACAGGGGCAACTACGAGCAGTACTTC. Residues: CASSYRGNYEQYF.